A single sample gave rise to the 10 T cell receptor beta chains below, sequenced in a study of cytomegalovirus exposure and HLA in healthy donors. In the PCR, 60 Vbeta and 13 Jbeta primers were used. Profiling relied on immunoSEQ multiplex PCR, and the TCRdb table lists in-frame clones only, not all of them. The data contain about 230,000 clones, 70% to 85% of them singletons. The sequenced sample was PBMCs. These receptors all stem from a woman aged 55-70 years in good health and CMV-seropositive.

The chain recombines TRBV14 with TRBJ2-5; D possibly corresponds to TRBD1 (5 bases). The V end lost 0 bases, the J end lost 5 bases, and 10 bases lay between the germline ends. The CDR3 sequence is 14 residues long. Germline CDR1 and CDR2: SGHDN and FVKESK. The CDR3 DNA reads TGTGCCAGCAGCCAAGACAGGGTTGGGGAGACCCAGTACTTC. This translates into CASSQDRVGETQYF. Complete variable domain (other parts from reference TRBV14 and TRBJ2-5): EAGVTQFPSHSVIEKGQTVTLRCDPISGHDNLYWYRRVMGKEIKFLLHFVKESKQDESGMPNNRFLAERTGGTYSTLKVQPAELEDSGVYFCASSQDRVGETQYFGPGTRLLVL.

This clone has only a few counts. The CDR3 spells CSVGGLYNEQFF. In DNA, the CDR3 is TGCAGCGTTGGAGGTCTCTACAATGAGCAGTTCTTC. The V call is TRBV29-1, the J call TRBJ2-1; D unresolved. This CDR3 is built from 12 residues. Deletions cut 4 bases from V and 3 bases from J, with 7 bases between. In germline, CDR1 is SQVTM, CDR2 ANQGSEA.

The genes are TRBV13 and TRBJ1-3; TRBD1 aligns across 8 bases. Germline loops: CDR1 PRHDT, CDR2 FYEKMQ (reference sequence). This CDR3 contains 15 residues. The V and J ends lost 5 bases and 1 base, in that order; junction bases with no gene match: 4. The CDR3 here is CASSPTGGSGNTIYF. DNA for the CDR3: TGTGCCAGCAGCCCAACAGGGGGTTCTGGAAACACCATATATTTT.

This clone showed up just once. This chain joins TRBV30 and TRBJ1-4; D is possibly TRBD1 (5 bases). This CDR3 region has 15 residues. From germline, CDR1 is GTSNPN and CDR2 SVGIG (reference sequence). The V end was cut by 3 bases, the J end by 8 bases, with 19 bases between. In DNA form, the CDR3 reads TGTGCCTGGAGCGCCTACTCAGGGTTTGAAGAAAAACTGTTTTTT. It yields the protein CAWSAYSGFEEKLFF.

In its sample, this clone was seen once. V is TRBV27 and J is TRBJ2-2; 10 nucleotides line up with TRBD2. J gave up 7 bases and V 5 bases, and 16 bases lay outside the gene matches. The CDR3 loop spans 18 amino acids. Germline CDR1 and CDR2: MNHEY and SMNVEV (reference sequence). The CDR3 coding sequence is TGTGCCAGCAGTCCGCCCCCAACTAGCGGGGTAAACCACGGGGAGCTGTTTTTT. Translated: CASSPPPTSGVNHGELFF.

The V gene is TRBV9, the J gene TRBJ2-3; the match to TRBD2 covers 8 bases. The trim removed 0 bases at V and 0 bases at J, leaving 3 bases unmatched. Germline lookup yields CDR1 SGDLS and CDR2 YYNGEE. This CDR3 spans 16 amino acids. Here the CDR3 DNA reads TGTGCCAGCAGCGTAGACGGGGGGGCTAGCACAGATACGCAGTATTTT. Translated, it gives CASSVDGGASTDTQYF.

J is TRBJ1-4 and V is TRBV19; D may be TRBD1 (6 bases). Trimming took 4 bases from V and 7 from J, leaving 13 bases between them. CDR3 size: 14 residues. Looked up from germline, CDR1 is LNHDA and CDR2 is SQIVND (reference sequence). For the CDR3, the DNA is TGTGCCAGTAGTAGGGGGCGCCGAGCTGAAAAACTGTTTTTT. Amino acids: CASSRGRRAEKLFF.

The chain joins TRBV30 to TRBJ1-2; a weak D match, TRBD1 (6 bases). The CDR3 sequence is 15 residues long. V shed 4 bases and J shed 4 bases, with 19 bases lying between them. Germline V gene sequence: CDR1 GTSNPN, CDR2 SVGIG (reference sequence). Written as DNA, the CDR3 is TGTGCCTGGACGGGGGGGCCGGGTCGGCTCTATGGCTACACCTTC. Translation: CAWTGGPGRLYGYTF.

In this sample, this clone turned up a few times. The J gene is TRBJ1-4, the V gene TRBV5-4, with a tentative D call TRBD1 (6 bases). This CDR3 is 14 amino acids long. CDR1 and CDR2 from the germline V gene are SGHNT and YYREEE (reference sequence). V gave up 4 bases and J gave up 4 bases, with 11 bases separating them. The CDR3 nucleotides read TGTGCCAGCAGCGACGGGACACATAATGAAAAACTGTTTTTT. Protein product: CASSDGTHNEKLFF.

In its sample, this clone was seen a few times. The CDR3 protein is CASSLTTQGNYGYTF. In DNA form, the CDR3 reads TGCGCCAGCAGCTTGACAACACAGGGGAACTATGGCTACACCTTC. The chain employs TRBV5-1 and TRBJ1-2; 7 bases are shared with TRBD1. The CDR3 runs 15 residues. Per germline, CDR1 SGHRS and CDR2 YFSETQ. V gave up 1 base and J gave up 2 bases; unmatched junction bases: 5.